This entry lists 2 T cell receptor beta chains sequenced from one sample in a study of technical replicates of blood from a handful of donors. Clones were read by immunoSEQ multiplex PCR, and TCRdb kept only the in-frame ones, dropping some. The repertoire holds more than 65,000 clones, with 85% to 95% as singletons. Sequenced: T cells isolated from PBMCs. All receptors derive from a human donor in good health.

CDR3 protein: CASSYKPTYNEQFF. The CDR3 DNA follows: TGTGCCAGCAGTTACAAACCCACATACAATGAGCAGTTCTTC. V and J are TRBV6-5 and TRBJ2-1; D is ambiguous. This CDR3 comprises 14 residues. Germline CDR1 reads MNHEY; CDR2 reads SVGAGI. Trimming removed 2 bases from V and 4 bases from J, with 9 bases in between.

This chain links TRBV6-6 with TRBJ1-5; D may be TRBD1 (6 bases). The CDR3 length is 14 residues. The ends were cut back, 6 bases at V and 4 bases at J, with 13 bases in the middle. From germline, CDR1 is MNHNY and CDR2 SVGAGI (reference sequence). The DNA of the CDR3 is TGTGCCAGCAGCGAACAGGGAACAAATCAGCCCCAGCATTTT. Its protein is CASSEQGTNQPQHF.